This TCR beta chain was sequenced in a study of blood T cell repertoires in COVID-19. Study context: Before being deemed recovered, Cohort 3 donors had two negative PCRs, clearance, or symptom resolution.

Cohort placement rested on clinical history that participants reported themselves. This clone has just one count. Germline V gene lookup returns CDR1 MNHEY and CDR2 SVGAGI. CDR3 length: 16 amino acids. J lost 7 bases, V lost 2 bases, and 13 bases had no gene match. Clones were read by immunoSEQ multiplex PCR, and TCRdb kept only the in-frame ones, dropping some. Of some 300,000 clones listed, around nine tenths are singletons. The chain employs TRBV6-5 and TRBJ2-7; 8 bases are a match to TRBD2. Specimen: PBMCs or T cells enriched from blood (not recorded which). The receptor comes from a woman aged 55-70 years in a cohort exposed to, infected with or recovered from COVID-19 (not recorded which). The CDR3 region is CASSYGSGGLGFEQYF. CDR3 nucleotides: TGTGCCAGCAGTTACGGGTCGGGAGGGCTTGGCTTTGAGCAGTACTTC.